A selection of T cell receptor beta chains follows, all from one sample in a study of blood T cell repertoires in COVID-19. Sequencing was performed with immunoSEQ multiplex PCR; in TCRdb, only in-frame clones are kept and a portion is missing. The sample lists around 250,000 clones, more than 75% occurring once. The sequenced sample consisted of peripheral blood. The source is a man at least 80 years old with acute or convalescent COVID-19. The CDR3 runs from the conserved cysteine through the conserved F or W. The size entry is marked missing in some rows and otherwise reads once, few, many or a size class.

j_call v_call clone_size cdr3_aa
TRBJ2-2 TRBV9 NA CASSRLGQGNTGELFF
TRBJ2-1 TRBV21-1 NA CASRTSGPFSYNEQFF
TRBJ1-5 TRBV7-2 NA CASSTRQGTNQPQHF
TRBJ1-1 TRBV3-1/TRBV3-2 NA CASSQDRSGNTEAFF
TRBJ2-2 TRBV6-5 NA CASRSQGAPGELFF
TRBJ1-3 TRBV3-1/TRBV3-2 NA CASSPGDSSGNTIYF
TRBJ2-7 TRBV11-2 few CASSLNLGTSGSSYEQYF
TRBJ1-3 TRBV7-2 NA CASSLTGTRGNTIYF
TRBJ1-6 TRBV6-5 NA CASSYGGANSPLHF
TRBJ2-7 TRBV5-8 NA CASSLGQGLEQYF
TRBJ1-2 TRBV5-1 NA CASSLGQDFYGYTF
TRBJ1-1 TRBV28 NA CASGGTMNTEAFF
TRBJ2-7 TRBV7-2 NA CASSALAGAYEQYF
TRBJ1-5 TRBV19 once CASSIADNQPQHF
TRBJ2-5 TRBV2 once CASSGGWKETQYF
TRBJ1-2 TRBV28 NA CASRTLGSEQGTDYTF
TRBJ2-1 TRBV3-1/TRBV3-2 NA CASSPILAVVYNEQFF
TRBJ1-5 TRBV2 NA CASMDRSNQPQHF
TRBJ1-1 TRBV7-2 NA CASSFNRGTEAFF
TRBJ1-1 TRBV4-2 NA CASSLQGKGTEAFF
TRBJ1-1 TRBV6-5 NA CASSYGAVNTEAFF
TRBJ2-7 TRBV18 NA CASSSDGGSEQYF
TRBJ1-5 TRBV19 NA CASSTRGINQPQHF
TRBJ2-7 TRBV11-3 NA CASSLTPSGEQYF
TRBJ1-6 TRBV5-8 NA CASSLGRFQNSPLHF
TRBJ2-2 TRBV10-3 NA CAISDPSGRVIDTGELFF
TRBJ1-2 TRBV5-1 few CASSFLGENYGYTF
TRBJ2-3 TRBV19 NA CASSSSRAVGTDTQYF
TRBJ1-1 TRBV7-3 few CASKGVRDTEAFF
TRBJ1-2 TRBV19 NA CASSIQGGGYTF
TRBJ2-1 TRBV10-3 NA CAISELGDEQFF
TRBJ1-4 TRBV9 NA CASSPGTGPGKLFF
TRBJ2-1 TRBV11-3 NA CASSSGLDNEQFF
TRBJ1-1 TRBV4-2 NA CASSPDLTGNTEAFF
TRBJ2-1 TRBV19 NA CASSADAYYSYNEQFF
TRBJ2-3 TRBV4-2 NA CASSQVTSGGAEDTQYF
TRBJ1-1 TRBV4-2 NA CASSQISRGDSTEAFF
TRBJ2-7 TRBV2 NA CASSERQPASYEQYF
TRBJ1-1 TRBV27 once CASSLSRGNTEAFF
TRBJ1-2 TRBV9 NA CASSFTGTGGRGYTF
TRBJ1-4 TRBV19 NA CASATGTTNEKLFF
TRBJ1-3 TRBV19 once CASRYSRSGNTIYF
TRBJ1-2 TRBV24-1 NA CATSAGQGNGYTF
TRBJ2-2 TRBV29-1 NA CSVKMWANTGELFF
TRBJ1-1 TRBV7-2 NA CASSLGTGTEAFF
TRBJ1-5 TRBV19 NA CASTPGGQPQHF